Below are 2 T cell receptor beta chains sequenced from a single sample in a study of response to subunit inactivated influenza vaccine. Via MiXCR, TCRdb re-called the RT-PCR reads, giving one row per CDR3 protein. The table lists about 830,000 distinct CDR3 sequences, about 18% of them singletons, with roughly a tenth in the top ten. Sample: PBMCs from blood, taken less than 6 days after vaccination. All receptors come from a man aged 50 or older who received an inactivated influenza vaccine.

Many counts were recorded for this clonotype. The CDR3 bases are TGTGCCAGCAGCTTTAGCGGAGCCCCCACAGATACGCAGTATTTT. This sequence encodes CASSFSGAPTDTQYF. V usage is TRBV5-5 and J usage is TRBJ2-3; possibly TRBD2 for D (6 bases). The V end was cut by 2 bases, the J end by 2 bases, with 12 bases between. Germline V gives CDR1 SGHKS, CDR2 YYEKEE (reference sequence). The length of the CDR3 is 15 residues.

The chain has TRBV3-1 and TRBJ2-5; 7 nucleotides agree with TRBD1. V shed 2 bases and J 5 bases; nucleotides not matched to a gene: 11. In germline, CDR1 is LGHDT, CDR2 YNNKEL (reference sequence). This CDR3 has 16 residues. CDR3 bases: TGTGCCAGCAGCCAAAGTGAGGGGGCCGGCCGGGAGACCCAGTACTTC. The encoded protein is CASSQSEGAGRETQYF.